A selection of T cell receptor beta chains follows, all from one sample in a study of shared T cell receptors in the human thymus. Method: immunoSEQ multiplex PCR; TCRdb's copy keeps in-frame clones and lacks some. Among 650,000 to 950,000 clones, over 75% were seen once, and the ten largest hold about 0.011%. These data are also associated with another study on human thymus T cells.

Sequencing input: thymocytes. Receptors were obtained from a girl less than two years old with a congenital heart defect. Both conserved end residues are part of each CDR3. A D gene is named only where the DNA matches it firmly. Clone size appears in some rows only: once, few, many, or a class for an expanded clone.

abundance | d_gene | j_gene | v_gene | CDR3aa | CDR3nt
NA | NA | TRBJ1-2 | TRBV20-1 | CSARYGYTF | TGCAGTGCTCGCTATGGCTACACCTTC
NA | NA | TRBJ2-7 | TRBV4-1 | CASSRERDCTYEQYF | TGCGCCAGCAGCCGAGAACGGGACTGTACCTACGAGCAGTACTTC
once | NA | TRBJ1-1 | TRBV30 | CAWSIGHLNTEAFF | TGTGCCTGGAGTATTGGACACTTGAACACTGAAGCTTTCTTT
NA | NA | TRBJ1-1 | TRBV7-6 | CASRQGRGTEAFF | TGTGCCAGCCGTCAGGGTAGGGGCACTGAAGCTTTCTTT
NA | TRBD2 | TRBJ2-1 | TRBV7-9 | CASSSHASGGGYNEQFF | TGTGCCAGCAGCTCCCATGCTAGCGGGGGTGGGTACAATGAGCAGTTCTTC
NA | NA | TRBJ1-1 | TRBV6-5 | CASSYSTDNTEAFF | TGTGCCAGCAGTTACTCGACAGATAACACTGAAGCTTTCTTT
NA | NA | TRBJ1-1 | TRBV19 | CASSMKVGETEAFF | TGTGCCAGTAGTATGAAGGTGGGAGAAACTGAAGCTTTCTTT
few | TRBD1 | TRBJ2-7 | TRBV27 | CASSHLRDRSRHFEQYF | TGTGCCAGCAGTCACCTCCGGGACAGATCTCGCCATTTCGAGCAGTACTTC
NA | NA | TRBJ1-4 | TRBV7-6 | CASSLVEAATTNEKLFF | TGTGCCAGCAGCTTAGTCGAGGCGGCCACAACTAATGAAAAACTGTTTTTT
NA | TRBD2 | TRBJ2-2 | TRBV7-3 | CASSPQGLAGGQTGELFF | TGTGCCAGCAGCCCGCAGGGGCTAGCGGGGGGCCAAACCGGGGAGCTGTTTTTT
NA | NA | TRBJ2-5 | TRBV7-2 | CASSLTSTDQETQYF | TGTGCCAGCAGCTTAACCTCCACAGACCAAGAGACCCAGTACTTC
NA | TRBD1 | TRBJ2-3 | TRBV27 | CASSFTGVIDTQYF | TGTGCCAGCAGTTTCACAGGGGTAATAGATACGCAGTATTTT
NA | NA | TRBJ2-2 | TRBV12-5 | CASGFEQANTGELFF | TGTGCTAGTGGTTTCGAGCAGGCGAACACCGGGGAGCTGTTTTTT
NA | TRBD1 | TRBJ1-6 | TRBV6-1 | CASSIRDRRSPLHF | TGTGCCAGCAGTATCCGGGACAGAAGATCACCCCTCCACTTT
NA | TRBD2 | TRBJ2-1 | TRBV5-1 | CASSLVTSGGDEQFF | TGCGCCAGCAGCTTGGTGACTAGCGGGGGTGATGAGCAGTTCTTC
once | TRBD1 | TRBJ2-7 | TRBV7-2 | CASSPTTGTAFYEQYF | TGTGCCAGCAGCCCGACCACCGGGACAGCATTCTACGAGCAGTACTTC
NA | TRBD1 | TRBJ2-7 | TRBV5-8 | CASSLGDPGQRFQCSYEQYF | TGTGCCAGCAGCTTGGGGGATCCGGGACAGAGGTTTCAGTGCTCCTACGAGCAGTACTTC
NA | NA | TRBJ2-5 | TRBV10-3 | CAIRGKWRGQETQYF | TGTGCCATCAGAGGGAAGTGGCGGGGACAAGAGACCCAGTACTTC
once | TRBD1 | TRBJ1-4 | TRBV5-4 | CASSLRTGDKLFF | TGTGCCAGCAGCCTCAGGACAGGGGATAAACTGTTTTTT
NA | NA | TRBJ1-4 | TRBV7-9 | CASSLGAGGEKLFF | TGTGCCAGCAGCCTTGGGGCCGGGGGTGAAAAACTGTTTTTT
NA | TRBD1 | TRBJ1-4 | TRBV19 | CASSVRGRKGFEKLFF | TGTGCCAGTAGTGTCAGGGGGCGAAAGGGATTTGAAAAACTGTTTTTT
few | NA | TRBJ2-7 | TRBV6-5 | CAIGMERGYEQYF | TGTGCCATCGGGATGGAAAGGGGGTACGAGCAGTACTTC
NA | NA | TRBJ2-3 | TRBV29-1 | CSVEEGTDTQYF | TGCAGCGTTGAGGAGGGCACAGATACGCAGTATTTT
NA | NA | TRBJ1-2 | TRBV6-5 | CASSSTGCYGYTF | TGTGCCAGCAGCTCGACAGGCTGCTATGGCTACACCTTC
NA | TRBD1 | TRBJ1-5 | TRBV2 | CASSPKGDRWRGQPQHF | TGTGCCAGCAGCCCCAAGGGGGACAGGTGGAGGGGCCAGCCCCAGCATTTT
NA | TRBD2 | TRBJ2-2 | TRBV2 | CASSKTSGPEELFF | TGTGCCAGCAGCAAGACTAGCGGGCCGGAGGAGCTGTTTTTT